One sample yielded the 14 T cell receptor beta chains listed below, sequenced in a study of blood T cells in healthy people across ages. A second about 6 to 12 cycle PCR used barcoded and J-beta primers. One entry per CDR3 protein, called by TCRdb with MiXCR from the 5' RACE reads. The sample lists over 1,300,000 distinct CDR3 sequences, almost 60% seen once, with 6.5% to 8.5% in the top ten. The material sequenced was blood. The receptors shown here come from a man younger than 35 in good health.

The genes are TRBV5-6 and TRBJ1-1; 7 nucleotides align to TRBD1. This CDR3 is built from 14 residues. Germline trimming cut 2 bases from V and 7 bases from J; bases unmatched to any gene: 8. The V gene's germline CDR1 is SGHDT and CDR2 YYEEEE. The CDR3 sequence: CASSFGQAPLEAFF. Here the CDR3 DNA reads TGTGCCAGCAGCTTCGGACAGGCCCCACTTGAAGCTTTCTTT.

In DNA form, the CDR3 reads TGTGCCAGCTCACCACAAGAGGGGTCCTACGAGCAGTACTTC. Residues: CASSPQEGSYEQYF. The chain uses TRBV18 and TRBJ2-5, with D tentatively TRBD1 or TRBD2 (5 bases each). The J call may be incorrect, as the DNA end agrees better with TRBJ2-7. The CDR3 totals 14 residues. Germline V CDR1 and CDR2: KGHSH, LQKENI.

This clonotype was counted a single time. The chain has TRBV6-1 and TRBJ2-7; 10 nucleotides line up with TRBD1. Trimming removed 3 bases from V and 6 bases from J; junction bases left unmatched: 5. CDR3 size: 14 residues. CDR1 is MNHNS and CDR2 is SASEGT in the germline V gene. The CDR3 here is CASSEDRGGAEQYF. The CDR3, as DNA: TGTGCCAGCAGTGAGGACAGGGGGGGCGCCGAGCAGTACTTC.

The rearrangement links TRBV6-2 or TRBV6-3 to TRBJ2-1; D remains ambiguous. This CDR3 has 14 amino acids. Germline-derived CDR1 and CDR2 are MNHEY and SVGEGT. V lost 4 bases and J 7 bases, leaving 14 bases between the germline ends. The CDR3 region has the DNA TGTGCCAGCAGTTTGTTGATAGGGAAGAATGAGCAGTTCTTC. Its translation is CASSLLIGKNEQFF.

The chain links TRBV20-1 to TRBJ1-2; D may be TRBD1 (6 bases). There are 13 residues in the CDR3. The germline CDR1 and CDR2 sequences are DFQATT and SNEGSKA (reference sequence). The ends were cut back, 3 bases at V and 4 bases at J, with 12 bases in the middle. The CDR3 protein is CSARGDRTYGYTF. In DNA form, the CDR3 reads TGCAGTGCTAGGGGCGACAGGACCTATGGCTACACCTTC.

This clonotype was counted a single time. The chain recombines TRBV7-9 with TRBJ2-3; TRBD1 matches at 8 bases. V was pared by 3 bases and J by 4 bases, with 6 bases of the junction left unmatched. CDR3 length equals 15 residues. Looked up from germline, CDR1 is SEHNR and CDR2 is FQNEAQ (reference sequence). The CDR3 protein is CASSFRTGNADTQYF. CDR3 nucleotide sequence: TGTGCCAGCAGCTTTAGGACAGGGAACGCAGATACGCAGTATTTT. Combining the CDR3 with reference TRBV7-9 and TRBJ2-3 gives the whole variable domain DTGVSQNPRHKITKRGQNVTFRCDPISEHNRLYWYRQTLGQGPEFLTYFQNEAQLEKSRLLSDRFSAERPKGSFSTLEIQRTEQGDSAMYLCASSFRTGNADTQYFGPGTRLTVL.

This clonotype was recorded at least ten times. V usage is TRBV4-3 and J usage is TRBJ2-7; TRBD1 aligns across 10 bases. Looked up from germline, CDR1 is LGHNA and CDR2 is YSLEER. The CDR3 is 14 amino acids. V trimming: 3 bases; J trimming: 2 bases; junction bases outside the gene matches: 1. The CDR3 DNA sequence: TGCGCCAGCAGCCATGGACAGGGGGCCTACGAGCAGTACTTC. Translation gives CASSHGQGAYEQYF.

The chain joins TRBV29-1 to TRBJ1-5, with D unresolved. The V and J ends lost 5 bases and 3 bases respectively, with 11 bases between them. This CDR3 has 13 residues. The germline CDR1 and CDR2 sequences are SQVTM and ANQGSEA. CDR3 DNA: TGCAGCGTTAAGCCTACTCCCAATCAGCCCCAGCATTTT. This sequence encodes CSVKPTPNQPQHF.

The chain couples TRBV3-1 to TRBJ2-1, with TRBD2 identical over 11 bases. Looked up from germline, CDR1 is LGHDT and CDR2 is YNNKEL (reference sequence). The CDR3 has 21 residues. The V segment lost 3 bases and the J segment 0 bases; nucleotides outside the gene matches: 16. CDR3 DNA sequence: TGTGCCAGCAGCCACCCATCGGGACTAGCGGAATTACGACCCTCCTACAATGAGCAGTTCTTC. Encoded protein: CASSHPSGLAELRPSYNEQFF.

Written as DNA, the CDR3 is TGTGCCAGCAGCCAAAGACAGGTAGCTTTCTTT. This codes for CASSQRQVAFF. This chain joins TRBV3-1 and TRBJ1-1; D is perhaps TRBD1 (6 bases). V was trimmed by 2 bases and J by 10 bases, leaving 8 bases between them. Per germline, CDR1 LGHDT and CDR2 YNNKEL (reference sequence). CDR3 length equals 11 residues.

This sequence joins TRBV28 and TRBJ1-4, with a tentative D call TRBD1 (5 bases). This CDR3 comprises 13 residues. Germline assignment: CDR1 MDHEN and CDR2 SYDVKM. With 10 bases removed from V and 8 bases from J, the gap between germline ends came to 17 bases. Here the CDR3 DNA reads TGTGCCATAAGCCGGGGGTTTCAAGAAAAACTGTTTTTT. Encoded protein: CAISRGFQEKLFF.

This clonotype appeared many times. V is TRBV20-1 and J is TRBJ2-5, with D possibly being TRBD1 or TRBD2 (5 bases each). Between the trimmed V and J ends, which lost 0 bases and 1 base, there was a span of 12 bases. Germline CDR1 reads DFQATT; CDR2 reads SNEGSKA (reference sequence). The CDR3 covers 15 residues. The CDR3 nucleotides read TGCAGTGCTAGAGATTCGGGACGGCTCCAAGAGACCCAGTACTTC. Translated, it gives CSARDSGRLQETQYF.

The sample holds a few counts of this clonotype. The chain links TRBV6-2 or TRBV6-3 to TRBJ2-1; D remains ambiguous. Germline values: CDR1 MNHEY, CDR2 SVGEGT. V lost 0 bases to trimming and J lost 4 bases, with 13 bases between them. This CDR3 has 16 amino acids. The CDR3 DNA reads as TGTGCCAGCAGTTACTCATCTGTCACGGAGTACAATGAGCAGTTCTTC. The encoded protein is CASSYSSVTEYNEQFF.

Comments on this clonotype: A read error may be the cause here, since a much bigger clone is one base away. The CDR3 sequence is CAIQDSGGRNNEQYF. The CDR3 DNA is TGTGCCATTCAAGATAGCGGGGGCAGGAACAATGAGCAGTACTTC. The gene calls are TRBV10-3 and TRBJ2-4; 9 nucleotides align to TRBD2. The J segment lost 13 bases and the V segment lost 9 bases, leaving 19 bases of the junction unmatched. The CDR3 is 15 residues long. Germline CDR1 ENHRY, CDR2 SYGVKD.